This T cell receptor (beta chain) derives from a study of blood T cell repertoires in COVID-19. Study details: The United States, Italy and Spain provided the acute and convalescent COVID-19 samples. PBMCs, B-cell-depleted T cells, or T cells provided the cDNA or gDNA that made up the material.

This clone was detected only a few times. Germline V gives CDR1 MNHNS, CDR2 SASEGT. With V trimmed by 3 bases and J by 4 bases, 7 bases remained unmatched. This CDR3 contains 16 residues. Seattle enrolled patients during active infection and tracked them longitudinally. Source study methods: Nucleated cell counts were estimated from reference gene primer amplification. Libraries were prepared by immunoSEQ multiplex PCR; TCRdb keeps only in-frame clonotypes and omits some of them. That table supplies the V and J calls and clone size; D and trimming were determined from the DNA. Of fewer than 650,000 clones listed, 85% to 90% were seen once; the top ten hold around 7.8%.

The source is a woman aged 45 to 65 with COVID-19, enrolled during active disease. The genes are TRBV6-1 and TRBJ1-5, with TRBD1 matching over 9 bases. Sequencing input: peripheral blood. The CDR3 region has the DNA TGTGCCAGCAGTGACAGGGACAGGGTAATGAATCAGCCCCAGCATTTT. Amino acids: CASSDRDRVMNQPQHF.